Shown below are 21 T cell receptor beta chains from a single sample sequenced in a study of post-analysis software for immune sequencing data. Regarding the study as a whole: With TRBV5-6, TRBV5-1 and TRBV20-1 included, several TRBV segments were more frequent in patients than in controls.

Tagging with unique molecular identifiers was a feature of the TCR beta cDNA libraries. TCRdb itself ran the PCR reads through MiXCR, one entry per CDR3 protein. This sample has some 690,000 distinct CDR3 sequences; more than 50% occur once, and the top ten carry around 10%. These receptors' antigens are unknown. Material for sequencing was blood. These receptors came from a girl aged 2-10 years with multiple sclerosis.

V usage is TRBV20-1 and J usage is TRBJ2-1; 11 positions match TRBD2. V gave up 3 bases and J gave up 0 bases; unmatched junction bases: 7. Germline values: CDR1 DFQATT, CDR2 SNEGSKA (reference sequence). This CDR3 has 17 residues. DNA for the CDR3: TGCAGTGCTAGGGCTAGCGGGAGGACGAGCTCCTACAATGAGCAGTTCTTC. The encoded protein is CSARASGRTSSYNEQFF.

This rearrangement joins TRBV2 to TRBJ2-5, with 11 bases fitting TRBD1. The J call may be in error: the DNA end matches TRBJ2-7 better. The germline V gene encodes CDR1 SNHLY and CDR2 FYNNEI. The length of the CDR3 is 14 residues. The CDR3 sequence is CASSEGDRGGEQYF. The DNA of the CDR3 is TGTGCCAGCAGTGAAGGGGACAGGGGGGGCGAGCAGTACTTC.

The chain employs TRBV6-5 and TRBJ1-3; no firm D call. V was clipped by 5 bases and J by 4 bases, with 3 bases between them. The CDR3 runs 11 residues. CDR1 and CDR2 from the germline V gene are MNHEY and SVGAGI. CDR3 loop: CASSAGNTIYF. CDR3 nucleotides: TGTGCCAGCAGTGCGGGAAACACCATATATTTT.

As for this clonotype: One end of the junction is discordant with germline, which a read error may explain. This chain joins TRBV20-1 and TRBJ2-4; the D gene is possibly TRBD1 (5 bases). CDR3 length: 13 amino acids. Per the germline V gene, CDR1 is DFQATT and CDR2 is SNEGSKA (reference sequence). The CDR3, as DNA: TGCAGTGCTCGAGAAGGGGTAACGGACATTCAGTACTTC. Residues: CSAREGVTDIQYF.

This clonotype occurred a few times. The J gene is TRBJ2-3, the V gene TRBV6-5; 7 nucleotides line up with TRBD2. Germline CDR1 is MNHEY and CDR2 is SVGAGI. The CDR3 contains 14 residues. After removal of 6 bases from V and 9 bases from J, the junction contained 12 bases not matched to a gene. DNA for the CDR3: TGTGCCAGCAGGTTATCGGGGGGACGGGAGACGCAGTATTTT. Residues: CASRLSGGRETQYF.

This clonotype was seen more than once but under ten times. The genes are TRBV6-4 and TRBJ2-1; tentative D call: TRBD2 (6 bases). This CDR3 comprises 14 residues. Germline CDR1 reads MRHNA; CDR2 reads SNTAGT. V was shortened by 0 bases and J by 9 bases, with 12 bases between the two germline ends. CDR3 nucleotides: TGTGCCAGCAGTGACTCTGGGGAAGCGGGTGAGCAGTTCTTC. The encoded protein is CASSDSGEAGEQFF.

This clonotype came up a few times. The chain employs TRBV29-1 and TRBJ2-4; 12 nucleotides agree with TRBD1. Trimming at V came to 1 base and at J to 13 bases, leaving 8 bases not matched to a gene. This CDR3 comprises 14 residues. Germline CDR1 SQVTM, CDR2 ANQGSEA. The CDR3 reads CSVEGGQGAREQYF. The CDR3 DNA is TGCAGCGTTGAAGGGGGACAGGGGGCGCGGGAGCAGTACTTC.

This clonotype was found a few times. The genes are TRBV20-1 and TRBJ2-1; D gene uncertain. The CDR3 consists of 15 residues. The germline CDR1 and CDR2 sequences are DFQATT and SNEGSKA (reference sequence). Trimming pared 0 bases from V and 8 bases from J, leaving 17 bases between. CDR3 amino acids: CSARDDTVIKDEQFF. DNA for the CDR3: TGCAGTGCTAGAGATGACACGGTCATAAAGGATGAGCAGTTCTTC.

CDR3 sequence: CSVIRRRSSYNEQFF. The CDR3 DNA follows: TGCAGCGTTATTCGGCGGCGAAGCTCCTACAATGAGCAGTTCTTC. The chain carries TRBV29-1 and TRBJ2-1, with no clear D. The CDR3 consists of 15 residues. Germline-derived CDR1 and CDR2 are SQVTM and ANQGSEA. Trimming took 5 bases from V and 0 from J, leaving 14 bases between them.

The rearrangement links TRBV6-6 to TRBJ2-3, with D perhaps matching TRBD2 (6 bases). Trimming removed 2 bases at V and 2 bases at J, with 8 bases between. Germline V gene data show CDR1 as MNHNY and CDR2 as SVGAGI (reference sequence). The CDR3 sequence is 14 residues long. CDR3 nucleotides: TGTGCCAGCAGTTACGCGGACTACACAGATACGCAGTATTTT. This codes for CASSYADYTDTQYF.

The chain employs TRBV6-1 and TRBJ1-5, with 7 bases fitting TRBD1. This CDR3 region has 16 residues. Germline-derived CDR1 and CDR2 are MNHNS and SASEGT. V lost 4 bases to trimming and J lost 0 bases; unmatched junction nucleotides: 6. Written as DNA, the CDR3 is TGTGCCAGCAGTGCCACGGGACAGATTAGCAATCAGCCCCAGCATTTT. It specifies CASSATGQISNQPQHF.

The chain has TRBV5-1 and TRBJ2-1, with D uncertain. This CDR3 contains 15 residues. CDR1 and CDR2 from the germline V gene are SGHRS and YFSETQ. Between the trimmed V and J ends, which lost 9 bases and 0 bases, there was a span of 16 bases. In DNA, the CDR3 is TGCGCCAACCCGAATGTGGGTAGCTCCTACAATGAGCAGTTCTTC. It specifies CANPNVGSSYNEQFF.

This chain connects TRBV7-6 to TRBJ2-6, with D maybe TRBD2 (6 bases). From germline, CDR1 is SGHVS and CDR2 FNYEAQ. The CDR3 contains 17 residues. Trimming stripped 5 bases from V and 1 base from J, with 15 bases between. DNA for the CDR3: TGTGCCAGCAGCCCTAGAGGAGGGACTTCTGGGGCCAACGTCCTGACTTTC. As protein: CASSPRGGTSGANVLTF.

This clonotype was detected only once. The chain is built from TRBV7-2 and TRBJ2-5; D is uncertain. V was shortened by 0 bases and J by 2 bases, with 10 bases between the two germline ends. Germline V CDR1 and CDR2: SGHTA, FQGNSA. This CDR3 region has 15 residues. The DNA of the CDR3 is TGTGCCAGCAGCTTAGCTGGGATAGTACAAGAGACCCAGTACTTC. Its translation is CASSLAGIVQETQYF.

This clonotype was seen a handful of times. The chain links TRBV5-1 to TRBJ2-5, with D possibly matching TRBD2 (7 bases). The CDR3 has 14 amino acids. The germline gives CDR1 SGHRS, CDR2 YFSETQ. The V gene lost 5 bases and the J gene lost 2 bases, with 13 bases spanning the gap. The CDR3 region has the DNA TGCGCCAGCAGGCAAGCGGGACAACAAGAGACCCAGTACTTC. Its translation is CASRQAGQQETQYF.

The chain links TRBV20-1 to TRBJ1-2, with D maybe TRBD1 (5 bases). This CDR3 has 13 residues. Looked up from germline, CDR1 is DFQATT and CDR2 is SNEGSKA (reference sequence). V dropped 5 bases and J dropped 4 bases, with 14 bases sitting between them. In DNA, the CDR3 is TGCAGTGCTCCCCTCGCAGGGTCCTATGGCTACACCTTC. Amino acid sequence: CSAPLAGSYGYTF.

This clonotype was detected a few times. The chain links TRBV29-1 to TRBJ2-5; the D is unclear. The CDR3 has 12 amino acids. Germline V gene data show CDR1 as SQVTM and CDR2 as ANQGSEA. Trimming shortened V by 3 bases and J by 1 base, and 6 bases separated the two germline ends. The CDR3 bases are TGCAGCGTTGATGCCTCCCAAGAGACCCAGTACTTC. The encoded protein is CSVDASQETQYF.

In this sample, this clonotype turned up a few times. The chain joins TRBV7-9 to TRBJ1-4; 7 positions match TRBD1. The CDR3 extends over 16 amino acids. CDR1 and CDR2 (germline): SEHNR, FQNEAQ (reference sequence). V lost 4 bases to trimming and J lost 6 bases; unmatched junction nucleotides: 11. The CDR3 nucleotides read TGTGCCAGCAGCTCTATTGTGGGAGACAGGGATGAAAAACTGTTTTTT. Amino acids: CASSSIVGDRDEKLFF.

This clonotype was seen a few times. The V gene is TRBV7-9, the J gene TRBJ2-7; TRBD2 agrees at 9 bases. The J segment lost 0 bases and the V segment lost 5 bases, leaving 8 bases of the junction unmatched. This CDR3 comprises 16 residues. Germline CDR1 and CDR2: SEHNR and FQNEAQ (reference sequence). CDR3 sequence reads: CASSRVGLASSYEQYF. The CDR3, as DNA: TGTGCCAGCAGCCGAGTCGGACTAGCGAGCTCCTACGAGCAGTACTTC. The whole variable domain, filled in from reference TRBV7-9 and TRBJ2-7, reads DTGVSQNPRHKITKRGQNVTFRCDPISEHNRLYWYRQTLGQGPEFLTYFQNEAQLEKSRLLSDRFSAERPKGSFSTLEIQRTEQGDSAMYLCASSRVGLASSYEQYFGPGTRLTVT.

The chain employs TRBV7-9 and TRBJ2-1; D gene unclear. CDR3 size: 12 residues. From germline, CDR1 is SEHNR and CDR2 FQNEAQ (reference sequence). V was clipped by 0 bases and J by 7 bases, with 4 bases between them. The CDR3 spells CASSLAANEQFF. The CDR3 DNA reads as TGTGCCAGCAGCTTAGCCGCAAATGAGCAGTTCTTC.

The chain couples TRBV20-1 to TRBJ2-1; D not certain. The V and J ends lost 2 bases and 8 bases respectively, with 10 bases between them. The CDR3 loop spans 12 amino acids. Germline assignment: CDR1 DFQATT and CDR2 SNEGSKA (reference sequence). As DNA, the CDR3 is TGCAGTGCTAGAAGGCCAGTCGATGAGCAGTTCTTC. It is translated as CSARRPVDEQFF.